This TCR beta chain was profiled in a study of blood T cell repertoires in COVID-19. Method: immunoSEQ multiplex PCR; TCRdb's copy keeps in-frame clones and lacks some. The sample shows some 300,000 clones, 88% of them seen only once. Germline CDR1 SGHRS, CDR2 YFSETQ. The CDR3 contains 15 residues. Trimming took 4 bases from V and 9 from J; bases not matched to a gene: 11. The chain recombines TRBV5-1 with TRBJ2-7; 12 bases are a match to TRBD1. Sequencing was performed on PBMCs or T cells enriched from blood (not recorded which). The sequence came from a woman in her sixties or seventies in a cohort exposed to, infected with or recovered from COVID-19 (not recorded which). This chain's CDR3 is CASSPGTGGAVRQYF. As DNA, the CDR3 is TGCGCCAGCAGCCCGGGGACAGGGGGCGCAGTGAGGCAGTACTTC.